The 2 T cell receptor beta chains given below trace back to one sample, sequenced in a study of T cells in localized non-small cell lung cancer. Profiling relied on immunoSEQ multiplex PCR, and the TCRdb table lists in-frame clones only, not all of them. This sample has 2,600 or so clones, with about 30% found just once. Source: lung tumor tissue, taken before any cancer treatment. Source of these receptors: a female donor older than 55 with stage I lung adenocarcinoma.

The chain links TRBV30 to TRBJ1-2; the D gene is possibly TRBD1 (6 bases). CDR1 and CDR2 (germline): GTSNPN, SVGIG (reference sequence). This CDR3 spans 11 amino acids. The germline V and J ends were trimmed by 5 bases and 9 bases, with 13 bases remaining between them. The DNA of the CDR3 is TGTGCCTGGGACCTCACAGGGCGCTACACCTTC. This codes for CAWDLTGRYTF.

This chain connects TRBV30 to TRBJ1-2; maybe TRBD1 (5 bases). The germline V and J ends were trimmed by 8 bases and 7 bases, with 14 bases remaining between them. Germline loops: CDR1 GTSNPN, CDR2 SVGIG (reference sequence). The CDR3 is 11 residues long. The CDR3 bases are TGTGCCCTGGGCAACCAGGGTGGCTACACCTTC. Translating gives CALGNQGGYTF.